The 9 T cell receptor beta chains below were found in one sample sequenced in a study of identical twins. TCRdb re-derived calls from the 5' RACE reads in MiXCR, one entry per CDR3 protein. Here the sample spans a few hundred thousand distinct CDR3 sequences, about a fifth being singletons. The sample comprised naive T cells sorted from blood. The receptors stem from a man in his fifties or sixties in good health.

The chain carries TRBV7-3 and TRBJ2-7, with TRBD2 as a possible D gene (5 bases). The CDR3 runs 14 residues. Deletions cut 5 bases from V and 6 bases from J, with 17 bases between. Germline V gives CDR1 SGHTA, CDR2 FQGTGA. The CDR3 sequence is CASSPAGSSSEQYF. Here the CDR3 DNA reads TGTGCCAGCAGCCCGGCGGGCTCTTCGTCCGAGCAGTACTTC.

This clonotype has only a few counts. The V and J genes are TRBV20-1 and TRBJ2-5, with unresolved D. The V gene's germline CDR1 is DFQATT and CDR2 SNEGSKA (reference sequence). The CDR3 consists of 16 residues. The V end was cut by 1 base, the J end by 4 bases, with 19 bases between. CDR3 amino acids: CSARVSEYKWRETQYF. DNA for the CDR3: TGCAGTGCTAGAGTCTCCGAGTACAAGTGGCGAGAGACCCAGTACTTC.

This clonotype was picked up a small number of times. The rearrangement uses TRBV11-2 and TRBJ2-3; D gene uncertain. CDR3 length: 16 amino acids. V was cut by 0 bases and J by 4 bases, with 14 bases left in between. The V gene's germline CDR1 is SGHAT and CDR2 FQNNGV. The CDR3 DNA is TGTGCCAGCAGCTTAGATCTATTGGCCGCGGCAGATACGCAGTATTTT. It is translated as CASSLDLLAAADTQYF. Together with reference TRBV11-2 and TRBJ2-3, the CDR3 gives the full variable domain: EAGVAQSPRYKIIEKRQSVAFWCNPISGHATLYWYQQILGQGPKLLIQFQNNGVVDDSQLPKDRFSAERLKGVDSTLKIQPAKLEDSAVYLCASSLDLLAAADTQYFGPGTRLTVL.

The chain couples TRBV6-1 to TRBJ2-7, with D possibly matching TRBD1 (6 bases). In germline, CDR1 is MNHNS, CDR2 SASEGT. The CDR3 totals 15 residues. Trimming left V 7 bases short and J 4 bases short, with 20 bases between. The CDR3 here is CASTQGAQGPYEQYF. The CDR3 bases are TGTGCCAGCACCCAAGGGGCCCAGGGGCCTTACGAGCAGTACTTC.

This clonotype came up many times. The CDR3 DNA is TGCAGCGTCGCGGGGGACCGCTCCTACGAGCAGTACTTC. It is translated as CSVAGDRSYEQYF. This chain connects TRBV29-1 to TRBJ2-7, with 7 nucleotides matching TRBD2. The germline gives CDR1 SQVTM, CDR2 ANQGSEA. CDR3 length: 13 residues. The V and J ends lost 6 bases and 0 bases, in that order; junction bases with no gene match: 5.

V gene TRBV20-1 combines with J gene TRBJ2-1; D remains unclear. The CDR3 has 11 residues. The germline V and J ends were trimmed by 2 bases and 8 bases, with 7 bases remaining between them. Germline V gene sequence: CDR1 DFQATT, CDR2 SNEGSKA (reference sequence). CDR3 DNA sequence: TGCAGTGCTAGATTTGCCTATGAGCAGTTCTTC. This gives the protein CSARFAYEQFF.

This chain uses TRBV5-1 with TRBJ2-1, with D tentatively TRBD2 (5 bases). CDR3 length: 18 amino acids. Germline CDR1 reads SGHRS; CDR2 reads YFSETQ. Trimming stripped 1 base from V and 0 bases from J, with 17 bases between. The CDR3 loop reads CASSLRLAGFSSYNEQFF. In DNA form, the CDR3 reads TGCGCCAGCAGCTTGAGGCTAGCTGGATTTAGCTCCTACAATGAGCAGTTCTTC.

In its sample, this clonotype was seen a few times. The J gene is TRBJ2-2, the V gene TRBV5-1; TRBD1 matches 10 bases. CDR3 size: 15 residues. Germline V gives CDR1 SGHRS, CDR2 YFSETQ. Losses at the gene ends were 2 bases for V and 4 bases for J; bases not matched to a gene: 2. CDR3 DNA: TGCGCCAGCAGCTTTCGACAGGGGGCCACCGGGGAGCTGTTTTTT. It encodes CASSFRQGATGELFF.

This clonotype was observed a few times. The chain carries TRBV7-9 and TRBJ1-2, with D possibly being TRBD1 (6 bases). The CDR3 has 14 amino acids. V lost 5 bases to trimming and J lost 6 bases, with 16 bases between them. Germline CDR1 and CDR2: SEHNR and FQNEAQ (reference sequence). CDR3 DNA: TGTGCCAGCAGCCCGCAGACAGGAGCAAATGGCTACACCTTC. Translating gives CASSPQTGANGYTF.